Below are 23 T cell receptor beta chains sequenced from a single sample in a study of T cell changes during pregnancy in multiple sclerosis. Using immunoSEQ multiplex PCR, the repertoire was profiled, and TCRdb retains in-frame clones only, with some absent. The sample contains about 42,000 clones, 70% to 90% of which appear only once. Sequences were derived from CD4+ T cells from peripheral blood mononuclear cells, sampled after pregnancy. The receptors were sampled from a female donor with multiple sclerosis, enrolled in a pregnancy study.

The rearrangement links TRBV5-4 to TRBJ1-3; D possibly corresponds to TRBD1 (6 bases). Germline CDR1 SGHNT, CDR2 YYREEE (reference sequence). V was trimmed by 0 bases and J by 3 bases, leaving 13 bases between them. There are 16 residues in the CDR3. The CDR3 nucleotides read TGTGCCAGCAGCTTGGATCCAGGGGAGGGTGGAAACACCATATATTTT. It specifies CASSLDPGEGGNTIYF.

In its sample, this clone was seen once. The chain carries TRBV21-1 and TRBJ2-6; the D segment call TRBD2 is taken from the table without a DNA check. TRBV21-1 is annotated as a pseudogene. CDR3 length: 18 residues. This chain's CDR3 is CASSKESGGSGGANVLTF. DNA of the CDR3: TGTGCCAGCAGCAAAGAAAGCGGGGGGTCGGGTGGGGCCAACGTCCTGACTTTC.

The gene calls are TRBV5-3 and TRBJ1-5; D not resolved. TRBV5-3 falls under the ORF class, with uncertain function. The CDR3 sequence is 15 residues long. V was pared by 1 base and J by 6 bases, with 14 bases between. The CDR3 region has the DNA TGTGCCAGAAGCTTGAATTCGGGTACGGCTCAGCCCCAGCATTTT. The encoded protein is CARSLNSGTAQPQHF.

A single count supports this clone. The chain uses TRBV27 and TRBJ1-6, with D tentatively TRBD1 (5 bases). V lost 2 bases and J lost 6, with 11 bases in between. Germline CDR1 reads MNHEY; CDR2 reads SMNVEV (reference sequence). CDR3 length: 15 residues. The CDR3 reads CASSLGGTVNSPLHF. For the CDR3, the DNA is TGTGCCAGCAGTTTAGGCGGGACTGTTAATTCACCCCTCCACTTT.

V and J are TRBV4-3 and TRBJ2-3; the match to TRBD1 covers 7 bases. V lost 3 bases and J lost 0; bases outside the gene matches: 6. The CDR3 has 16 residues. In germline, CDR1 is LGHNA, CDR2 YSLEER. CDR3 nucleotide sequence: TGCGCCAGCAGCCATGCTCCGGGACAGAGCACAGATACGCAGTATTTT. Protein: CASSHAPGQSTDTQYF.

The chain links TRBV6-5 to TRBJ1-2; 8 nucleotides agree with TRBD1. CDR3 length: 15 residues. Germline assignment: CDR1 MNHEY and CDR2 SVGAGI. J gave up 5 bases and V 5 bases, and 10 bases lay outside the gene matches. The CDR3 region is CASSNQGAVYYGYTF. The CDR3 coding sequence is TGTGCCAGCAGTAATCAGGGGGCCGTGTATTATGGCTACACCTTC.

The chain recombines TRBV5-4 with TRBJ1-1; TRBD1 aligns across 9 bases. Germline CDR1 reads SGHNT; CDR2 reads YYREEE (reference sequence). The V and J ends lost 3 bases and 6 bases, in that order; junction bases with no gene match: 12. CDR3 length: 16 amino acids. The CDR3 DNA sequence: TGTGCCAGCAGCTCCGGGACAGGGAGGTTTATGCCTGAAGCTTTCTTT. It is translated as CASSSGTGRFMPEAFF.

This chain uses TRBV9 with TRBJ1-4; maybe TRBD1 (6 bases). V lost 3 bases and J 8 bases, leaving 17 bases between the germline ends. This CDR3 is 15 amino acids long. Germline V gives CDR1 SGDLS, CDR2 YYNGEE. The CDR3 is CASSGLGGGQEKLFF. The CDR3 bases are TGTGCCAGCAGCGGCTTGGGCGGGGGGCAGGAAAAACTGTTTTTT.

The chain uses TRBV5-8 and TRBJ2-7; 11 bases align to TRBD1. The CDR3 consists of 14 residues. CDR1 and CDR2 from the germline V gene are SGHTS and YDEGEE. Trimming at V came to 6 bases and at J to 3 bases, leaving 5 bases not matched to a gene. CDR3 nucleotides: TGTGCCAGCATCCGGACAGGGGGCCGCTACGAGCAGTACTTC. Encoded protein: CASIRTGGRYEQYF.

The rearrangement uses TRBV2 and TRBJ1-4; 9 bases line up with TRBD1. CDR3 length: 15 amino acids. Losses at the gene ends were 4 bases for V and 6 bases for J; bases not matched to a gene: 6. The V gene's germline CDR1 is SNHLY and CDR2 FYNNEI. CDR3 sequence reads: CASSGDGQGYEKLFF. The CDR3 region has the DNA TGTGCCAGCAGTGGAGATGGACAGGGGTATGAAAAACTGTTTTTT.

This clone was seen a single time. V and J are TRBV10-2 and TRBJ1-6; possible D gene TRBD1, 6 bases. CDR1 WSHSY and CDR2 SAAADI come from the germline V gene. The CDR3 has 14 residues. V lost 9 bases, J lost 10 bases, and 19 bases lay in between. Written as DNA, the CDR3 is TGCGCCAGTACCTGGGGGGGGGCACAGTCACCCCTCCACTTT. It specifies CASTWGGAQSPLHF.

Remarks on this clone: The junction does not match germline at one end; this may be a read error. The chain joins TRBV7-7 to TRBJ2-3; possibly TRBD1 for D (5 bases). In germline, CDR1 is SSHAT, CDR2 FNYEAQ (reference sequence). The CDR3 totals 13 residues. CDR3 loop: CASSQLQGDTQYF. CDR3 bases: TGTGCTAGCAGCCAGCTCCAGGGCGATACGCAGTATTTT.

This clone appeared a single time. The chain couples TRBV7-2 to TRBJ2-4; 11 bases fit TRBD2. With V trimmed by 5 bases and J by 6 bases, 3 bases remained unmatched. Germline-derived CDR1 and CDR2 are SGHTA and FQGNSA. This CDR3 has 14 residues. CDR3 sequence reads: CASSRSGGVNIQYF. CDR3 nucleotide sequence: TGTGCCAGCAGCCGTAGCGGGGGGGTAAACATTCAGTACTTC.

In its sample, this clone was seen once. The rearrangement links TRBV27 to TRBJ1-4; 10 positions agree with TRBD1. Germline V gene data show CDR1 as MNHEY and CDR2 as SMNVEV (reference sequence). The CDR3 loop spans 15 amino acids. Trimming took 2 bases from V and 6 from J; bases not matched to a gene: 3. The DNA of the CDR3 is TGTGCCAGCAGTTTAGAGGGACAGGGGCATGAAAAACTGTTTTTT. Amino acid sequence: CASSLEGQGHEKLFF.

J is TRBJ1-2 and V is TRBV6-1; 9 bases are shared with TRBD1. This CDR3 contains 13 residues. Trimming removed 6 bases from V and 7 bases from J; junction bases left unmatched: 6. Germline values: CDR1 MNHNS, CDR2 SASEGT. CDR3 protein: CASRGQGLSGYTF. CDR3 nucleotide sequence: TGTGCCAGCAGGGGACAGGGTCTAAGTGGCTACACCTTC.

This chain joins TRBV7-8 and TRBJ1-2; a possible D gene is TRBD1 (6 bases). The V and J ends lost 1 base and 6 bases respectively, with 9 bases between them. CDR3 size: 13 residues. Germline V CDR1 and CDR2: SGHVS, FQNEAQ. DNA of the CDR3: TGTGCCAGCAGCTTAGGGGGGCTGGATGGCTACACCTTC. This sequence encodes CASSLGGLDGYTF. The full variable domain, in which reference TRBV7-8 and TRBJ1-2 provide the parts outside the CDR3, is GAGVSQSPRYKVAKRGQDVALRCDPISGHVSLFWYQQALGQGPEFLTYFQNEAQLDKSGLPSDRFFAERPEGSVSTLKIQRTQQEDSAVYLCASSLGGLDGYTFGSGTRLTVV.

The rearrangement links TRBV13 to TRBJ2-1, with D tentatively TRBD1 (6 bases). Trimming removed 7 bases from V and 3 bases from J, with 13 bases in between. The germline V gene has CDR1 PRHDT and CDR2 FYEKMQ (reference sequence). This CDR3 is built from 14 residues. In DNA, the CDR3 is TGTGCCAGCACCATTTGGACAGTCTACAATGAGCAGTTCTTC. Protein: CASTIWTVYNEQFF.

The CDR3 region is CASRTSTDTQYF. DNA of the CDR3: TGTGCCAGCAGGACTAGCACAGATACGCAGTATTTT. The chain employs TRBV2 and TRBJ2-3; D remains ambiguous. Germline CDR1 and CDR2: SNHLY and FYNNEI. Trimming shortened V by 6 bases and J by 0 bases, and 4 bases separated the two germline ends. This CDR3 is built from 12 residues.

The chain employs TRBV11-3 and TRBJ2-1; D is ambiguous. V lost 4 bases and J lost 10, with 17 bases in between. The CDR3 runs to 14 residues. The germline CDR1 and CDR2 sequences are SGHNT and YENEEA. CDR3 loop: CASSSISGHGEQFF. In DNA, the CDR3 is TGTGCCAGCAGCTCCATCTCAGGCCATGGAGAGCAGTTCTTC.

This chain joins TRBV5-1 and TRBJ2-7; unclear D gene. V was clipped by 2 bases and J by 3 bases, with 9 bases between them. In germline, CDR1 is SGHRS, CDR2 YFSETQ. The CDR3 has 13 residues. CDR3 residues: CASSFGRYYEQYF. CDR3 sequence (DNA): TGCGCCAGCAGCTTTGGTCGGTACTACGAGCAGTACTTC.

In this sample, this clone turned up a few times. This chain uses TRBV2 with TRBJ1-6; D is unresolved. Germline CDR1 reads SNHLY; CDR2 reads FYNNEI. This CDR3 contains 14 residues. Trimming removed 0 bases from V and 14 bases from J, with 14 bases in between. Here the CDR3 reads CASSEALLIRALHF. The CDR3 DNA is TGTGCCAGCAGTGAAGCGCTTCTAATCCGAGCCCTCCACTTT.

As for this clone: The missing conserved phenylalanine or tryptophan at the end of this CDR3 makes a read error likely. No DNA is shown, since the ends of the CDR3 on it are uncertain; the CDR3 is the one TCRdb lists. The chain combines TRBV28 with TRBJ1-5. From germline, CDR1 is MDHEN and CDR2 SYDVKM. Counting both end residues, the CDR3 totals 15 amino acids. CDR3: CASSSIREGPTSRLG.

The chain links TRBV19 to TRBJ1-1; TRBD1 aligns across 7 bases. Per the germline V gene, CDR1 is LNHDA and CDR2 is SQIVND (reference sequence). This CDR3 spans 13 amino acids. V trimming: 6 bases; J trimming: 2 bases; junction bases outside the gene matches: 3. CDR3 in amino acids: CASSRQGNTEAFF. CDR3 DNA: TGTGCCAGTAGCCGACAGGGCAACACTGAAGCTTTCTTT.